This T cell receptor beta chain was found in a study of blood T cell repertoires in COVID-19. Study summary: COVID-19 samples from acute and convalescent phases originated in the United States, Italy and Spain.

Seattle patients were enrolled during active infection and followed longitudinally. This clone showed up just once. Original analysis: Scientists estimated how many nucleated cells there were by amplifying reference gene primers. Profiling relied on immunoSEQ multiplex PCR, and the TCRdb table lists in-frame clones only, not all of them. That table is the source of V, J and clone size, and D and trimming were worked out from the DNA. The data show about 68,000 clones, about 85% seen once. This CDR3 comprises 18 residues. Per germline, CDR1 LNHNV and CDR2 YYDKDF (reference sequence). The trim removed 0 bases at V and 5 bases at J, leaving 15 bases unmatched.

The sequencing sample was made of peripheral blood. The source of this sequence is a woman in her forties or fifties with COVID-19, enrolled during active disease. The J gene is TRBJ2-7, the V gene TRBV15; 8 bases are shared with TRBD2. CDR3 in amino acids: CATSRDRRAGGAADEQYF. The CDR3 bases are TGTGCCACCAGCAGAGATAGGCGGGCGGGGGGCGCGGCGGACGAGCAGTACTTC.